The source of this T cell receptor beta chain is a study of tumor-infiltrating lymphocytes in localized non-small cell lung cancer. The trim removed 8 bases at V and 7 bases at J, leaving 3 bases unmatched. The CDR3 is 11 amino acids. CDR1 is MGHDK, CDR2 SYGVNS, per germline. TCRdb's table, derived via immunoSEQ multiplex PCR, lists solely in-frame clones and lacks some. The sample shows around 17,000 clones, 70% to 80% of them seen only once. The clonotype originates from a human donor with non-small cell lung cancer. The gene calls are TRBV25-1 and TRBJ2-3, with 7 bases fitting TRBD2. Sequenced input: lung tumor tissue. CDR3 loop: CASGGVHTQYF. In DNA form, the CDR3 reads TGTGCCAGCGGGGGGGTCCATACGCAGTATTTT.